One sample yielded the 2 T cell receptor beta chains listed below, sequenced in a study of CD8 T cells in ankylosing spondylitis. MiXCR, run by TCRdb on the 5' RACE reads, gives a single entry per CDR3 protein. This sample carries 150,000 to 200,000 distinct CDR3 sequences, roughly 18% of them seen once, and the ten largest clones take roughly 4.5%. Sequencing was carried out using blood, either unsorted or a sorted T cell fraction (not recorded which). These receptor sequences come from a male donor aged 5 to 30 with ankylosing spondylitis or in good health (not recorded which).

The gene calls are TRBV7-2 and TRBJ2-7; D possibly corresponds to TRBD2 (6 bases). The germline V gene has CDR1 SGHTA and CDR2 FQGNSA. Trimming took off 2 bases at V and 2 bases at J, with 19 bases between the two ends. There are 17 residues in the CDR3. CDR3 nucleotides: TGTGCCAGCAGCTTAAGGTTAATGGAGGGCTTACCCTACGAGCAGTACTTC. Translating gives CASSLRLMEGLPYEQYF.

With regard to this clonotype: An end of the junction does not agree with germline; a read error may underlie this. V usage is TRBV24-1 and J usage is TRBJ2-5; D uncertain. Looked up from germline, CDR1 is KGHDR and CDR2 is SFDVKD. This CDR3 has 12 residues. The CDR3 bases are TGTGCCACCAGTTTGGGTCCAGAGACTCAGTACTTC. Translated, it gives CATSLGPETQYF.